There are many counts of the clone carrying this T cell receptor (beta chain). As yet, its antigen is unknown. TCRdb analysed the reads with MiXCR anew, one entry per CDR3 protein. The table records a few hundred thousand distinct CDR3 sequences, approximately 10% of them present only once. V was cut by 3 bases and J by 4 bases, with 15 bases left in between. CDR1 is SGHTA, CDR2 FQGNSA, per germline. The CDR3 is 15 residues long. This sample is drawn from a study of T cell repertoires in cytomegalovirus infection. As for the study in general: Evidence of both CMV infection and a matching HLA type came from public TCR beta signatures.

Study results and caveats: Individuals carrying CMV plus the relevant HLA were identified by cumulative frequency of public TCR beta families. Predominance within the ex vivo response was attributable to HLA-C-restricted CMV-specific TCR beta clonotypes.

The specimen sequenced was PBMCs. This receptor was taken from a human donor in good health (CMV status not recorded). Some clones in this sample may be carry-over from other donors' samples. The chain is built from TRBV7-2 and TRBJ1-2; D unclear. The CDR3 bases are TGTGCCAGCAGCTTTGATCCCGGGAGACCCTATGGCTACACCTTC. It yields the protein CASSFDPGRPYGYTF.